These 27 T cell receptor beta chains share one sample of origin, sequenced in a study of OX40 agonist ivuxolimab in advanced cancers. To prepare the library, the immunoSEQ multiplex PCR assay was applied. Here the immuneACCESS table is served through TCRdb, limited to in-frame sequences with V and J called. Missing clones are a known gap in these copies; in checked studies unresolved V genes cover under half, and the rest lacks a known reason. The sample table holds some 44,000 clones, of which around 80% were seen once. Of the sample, roughly 5% is held by the ten largest clones. The starting material was CD4+ or CD8+ T cells sorted from blood, obtained in a trial of the OX40 agonist ivuxolimab. Receptor source: an adult with an advanced solid tumor such as melanoma, head and neck, liver or kidney cancer.

The gene calls are TRBV9 and TRBJ2-5, with 9 bases that match TRBD1. CDR1 and CDR2 (germline): SGDLS, YYNGEE. This CDR3 has 14 residues. The ends lost 3 bases at V and 5 bases at J; junction bases unmatched: 5. The CDR3: CASSATGTGETQYF. In nucleotides, the CDR3 is TGTGCCAGCAGCGCAACAGGGACAGGGGAGACCCAGTACTTC.

The chain has TRBV27 and TRBJ1-1; D remains ambiguous. V was pared by 4 bases and J by 1 base, with 7 bases between. The CDR3 totals 13 residues. Germline CDR1 is MNHEY and CDR2 is SMNVEV (reference sequence). CDR3: CASSYRSNTEAFF. DNA for the CDR3: TGTGCCAGCAGTTATAGGTCGAACACTGAAGCTTTCTTT.

This clone was counted a single time. The rearrangement links TRBV5-4 to TRBJ2-1; D is perhaps TRBD1 or TRBD2 (6 bases each). The V end lost 4 bases, the J end lost 8 bases, and 13 bases lay between the germline ends. This CDR3 region has 13 residues. Germline CDR1 SGHNT, CDR2 YYREEE (reference sequence). CDR3 loop: CASSLPRGDEQFF. The CDR3 DNA is TGTGCCAGCAGCCTACCGAGGGGGGATGAGCAGTTCTTC.

The chain has TRBV28 and TRBJ2-3, with 7 bases matching TRBD2. Germline assignment: CDR1 MDHEN and CDR2 SYDVKM. This CDR3 is 16 amino acids long. Trimming took 6 bases from V and 5 from J; bases not matched to a gene: 14. CDR3 DNA sequence: TGTGCCAGCAGCCGTACCCGACTAGCTTCGAGAGATACGCAGTATTTT. It yields the protein CASSRTRLASRDTQYF. Combining the CDR3 with reference TRBV28 and TRBJ2-3 gives the whole variable domain DVKVTQSSRYLVKRTGEKVFLECVQDMDHENMFWYRQDPGLGLRLIYFSYDVKMKEKGDIPEGYSVSREKKERFSLILESASTNQTSMYLCASSRTRLASRDTQYFGPGTRLTVL.

This sequence joins TRBV11-3 and TRBJ2-1; D unclear. CDR3 length: 13 residues. The germline V gene has CDR1 SGHNT and CDR2 YENEEA. V lost 0 bases and J lost 4, with 4 bases in between. In DNA, the CDR3 is TGTGCCAGCAGCTTAGAGGGTTACAATGAGCAGTTCTTC. This gives the protein CASSLEGYNEQFF.

The chain recombines TRBV4-3 with TRBJ1-1; D gene uncertain. Germline V gene sequence: CDR1 LGHNA, CDR2 YSLEER. The ends were cut back, 2 bases at V and 4 bases at J, with 17 bases in the middle. This CDR3 comprises 16 residues. The CDR3 here is CASSQPPSLGSTEAFF. The CDR3 DNA follows: TGCGCCAGCAGCCAACCTCCCAGCTTGGGTAGCACTGAAGCTTTCTTT.

J is TRBJ1-2 and V is TRBV14; tentatively, D is TRBD1 (5 bases). V was trimmed by 3 bases and J by 0 bases, leaving 11 bases between them. The CDR3 loop spans 15 amino acids. Germline CDR1 reads SGHDN; CDR2 reads FVKESK. CDR3: CASSQIGTSNYGYTF. For the CDR3, the DNA is TGTGCCAGCAGCCAGATTGGGACCTCTAACTATGGCTACACCTTC.

The chain joins TRBV4-2 to TRBJ2-7; D is unresolved. CDR1 is LGHNA, CDR2 YNFKEQ, per germline. Deletions cut 4 bases from V and 1 base from J, with 14 bases between. This CDR3 is built from 15 residues. The CDR3, as DNA: TGTGCCAGCAGCCTGATTAGTGCAGGATCCTACGAGCAGTACTTC. Protein product: CASSLISAGSYEQYF.

This clone was counted only a few times. CDR3 bases: TGTGCCAGCAGCATGACCCGGACGGTGGGTCTCAATTCACCCCTCCACTTT. Amino acids: CASSMTRTVGLNSPLHF. V and J are TRBV5-6 and TRBJ1-6; D ambiguous. The germline V and J ends were trimmed by 4 bases and 7 bases, with 21 bases remaining between them. Germline CDR1 reads SGHDT; CDR2 reads YYEEEE. The CDR3 spans 17 residues. Full variable domain (outside the CDR3, taken from reference TRBV5-6 and TRBJ1-6): DAGVTQSPTHLIKTRGQQVTLRCSPKSGHDTVSWYQQALGQGPQFIFQYYEEEERQRGNFPDRFSGHQFPNYSSELNVNALLLGDSALYLCASSMTRTVGLNSPLHFGNGTRLTVT.

The chain has TRBV19 and TRBJ2-3; D may correspond to TRBD1 or TRBD2 (5 bases each). Germline V lookup: CDR1 LNHDA, CDR2 SQIVND (reference sequence). This CDR3 contains 14 residues. Trimming left V 6 bases short and J 1 base short, with 11 bases between. CDR3 in amino acids: CASRRDLRTDTQYF. The CDR3 DNA is TGTGCCAGTAGAAGGGACCTACGCACAGATACGCAGTATTTT.

The sample holds a few counts of this clone. This chain joins TRBV5-1 and TRBJ2-5; TRBD1 agrees at 7 bases. V was pared by 0 bases and J by 0 bases, with 5 bases of the junction left unmatched. The CDR3 spans 16 residues. Germline CDR1 is SGHRS and CDR2 is YFSETQ. Written as DNA, the CDR3 is TGCGCCAGCAGCTTGGAGGGGGCGCGATACCAAGAGACCCAGTACTTC. It codes for CASSLEGARYQETQYF.

A word on this clone: Mismatch with germline at one junction end may stem from a read error. The chain joins TRBV19 to TRBJ2-1; 7 bases are a match to TRBD2. In germline, CDR1 is LNHDA, CDR2 SQIVND (reference sequence). This CDR3 has 13 residues. The DNA of the CDR3 is TGTGCCAATAGTAAGGGAGGGAGGGATGAGCAGTTCTTC. It codes for CANSKGGRDEQFF.

CDR3 amino acids: CASSRGGQGEANGGYTF. In DNA form, the CDR3 reads TGTGCCAGCAGCCGAGGTGGGCAGGGGGAAGCAAACGGTGGCTACACCTTC. This chain links TRBV11-3 with TRBJ1-2, with 7 bases aligning to TRBD1. Germline assignment: CDR1 SGHNT and CDR2 YENEEA. This CDR3 contains 17 residues. Losses at the gene ends were 5 bases for V and 7 bases for J; bases not matched to a gene: 19.

The chain uses TRBV28 and TRBJ1-2; no reliable D call. This CDR3 is built from 14 residues. V was trimmed by 2 bases and J by 0 bases, leaving 7 bases between them. The germline CDR1 and CDR2 sequences are MDHEN and SYDVKM. CDR3 protein: CASSLGIANYGYTF. DNA of the CDR3: TGTGCCAGCAGTTTAGGCATAGCTAACTATGGCTACACCTTC.

The rearrangement uses TRBV7-9 and TRBJ1-4, with D perhaps matching TRBD1 (5 bases). This CDR3 has 15 amino acids. V was shortened by 5 bases and J by 8 bases, with 18 bases between the two germline ends. Germline values: CDR1 SEHNR, CDR2 FQNEAQ (reference sequence). Here the CDR3 reads CASSPMGGEKEKLFF. The CDR3 DNA reads TGTGCCAGCAGCCCGATGGGGGGGGAGAAGGAAAAACTGTTTTTT.

The rearrangement uses TRBV19 and TRBJ1-2; D is ambiguous. The CDR3 covers 15 residues. The ends were cut back, 7 bases at V and 2 bases at J, with 17 bases in the middle. From germline, CDR1 is LNHDA and CDR2 SQIVND (reference sequence). The CDR3 here is CASKTTPLANYGYTF. CDR3 bases: TGTGCCAGTAAAACGACGCCCTTGGCAAACTATGGCTACACCTTC.

The V gene is TRBV4-2, the J gene TRBJ1-3, with 7 bases lining up with TRBD1. The length of the CDR3 is 16 residues. CDR1 and CDR2 (germline): LGHNA, YNFKEQ. J lost 0 bases, V lost 1 base, and 3 bases had no gene match. The CDR3 here is CASSQGQGNSGNTIYF. In nucleotides, the CDR3 is TGTGCCAGCAGCCAAGGACAGGGCAACTCTGGAAACACCATATATTTT.

This clone was counted between two and nine times. The chain uses TRBV4-2 and TRBJ2-7; no clear D gene. Trimming took off 2 bases at V and 2 bases at J, with 10 bases between the two ends. CDR1 and CDR2 (germline): LGHNA, YNFKEQ. The CDR3 is 14 residues long. For the CDR3, the DNA is TGTGCCAGCAGCCAAACATCCGACGCCTACGAGCAGTACTTC. Translating gives CASSQTSDAYEQYF.

The chain recombines TRBV7-9 with TRBJ1-3, with 7 positions matching TRBD1. V lost 5 bases and J lost 2; bases outside the gene matches: 9. CDR1 and CDR2 from the germline V gene are SEHNR and FQNEAQ (reference sequence). The CDR3 loop spans 16 amino acids. CDR3 nucleotide sequence: TGTGCCAGCAGCCCCCCGGGGACAGCCACTGGAAACACCATATATTTT. Translated, it gives CASSPPGTATGNTIYF.

The chain has TRBV6-1 and TRBJ2-7, with D tentatively TRBD2 (6 bases). The CDR3 totals 15 residues. Germline V lookup: CDR1 MNHNS, CDR2 SASEGT. V dropped 1 base and J dropped 2 bases, with 12 bases sitting between them. The CDR3 DNA reads as TGTGCCAGCAGTGAAGGAGGCGGGGTTACCTACGAGCAGTACTTC. This gives the protein CASSEGGGVTYEQYF.

This rearrangement joins TRBV29-1 to TRBJ2-1; 8 bases are a match to TRBD2. The CDR3 length is 13 residues. The junction had 4 bases not matched to a gene; V was cut back by 7 bases and J by 2 bases. CDR1 and CDR2 from the germline V gene are SQVTM and ANQGSEA. This CDR3 reads CSAKREPYNEQFF. Here the CDR3 DNA reads TGCAGCGCCAAGCGGGAGCCCTACAATGAGCAGTTCTTC.

This chain uses TRBV5-1 with TRBJ2-1; 8 bases match TRBD2. The CDR3 is 15 residues long. After removal of 3 bases from V and 4 bases from J, the junction contained 6 bases not matched to a gene. The germline V gene encodes CDR1 SGHRS and CDR2 YFSETQ. Here the CDR3 reads CASSSDSGTYNEQFF. The CDR3 bases are TGCGCCAGCAGCTCAGATAGCGGGACGTACAATGAGCAGTTCTTC.

The V and J genes are TRBV7-9 and TRBJ1-2; D is undetermined. Trimming cost V 2 bases and J 8 bases, with 12 bases left between them. Germline assignment: CDR1 SEHNR and CDR2 FQNEAQ (reference sequence). The CDR3 consists of 13 residues. CDR3 sequence reads: CASSLRGVEGYTF. DNA of the CDR3: TGTGCCAGCAGCTTACGAGGTGTCGAGGGCTACACCTTC.

The chain links TRBV4-3 to TRBJ1-4, with TRBD1 matching over 8 bases. V shed 4 bases and J 8 bases; nucleotides not matched to a gene: 9. CDR3 length: 15 amino acids. Germline V lookup: CDR1 LGHNA, CDR2 YSLEER. CDR3 sequence reads: CASSRRTGREEKLFF. Written as DNA, the CDR3 is TGCGCCAGCAGCCGCCGGACAGGGAGAGAAGAAAAACTGTTTTTT.

The CDR3 is CSVTRDRVKEGSGYTF. The CDR3 bases are TGCAGCGTCACCCGGGACAGGGTTAAAGAGGGCAGCGGCTACACCTTC. The chain carries TRBV29-1 and TRBJ1-2, with TRBD1 matching over 9 bases. The CDR3 covers 16 residues. Trimming at V came to 6 bases and at J to 8 bases, leaving 19 bases not matched to a gene. Germline assignment: CDR1 SQVTM and CDR2 ANQGSEA.

The chain is built from TRBV5-1 and TRBJ1-1; D gene uncertain. Between the trimmed V and J ends, which lost 4 bases and 2 bases, there was a span of 27 bases. The CDR3 is made up of 19 amino acids. The germline V gene encodes CDR1 SGHRS and CDR2 YFSETQ. CDR3 DNA sequence: TGCGCCAGCAGCCCCCGGGCGGGAGTTTCTATTAAAGGTAACACTGAAGCTTTCTTT. Translating it yields CASSPRAGVSIKGNTEAFF.

V is TRBV9 and J is TRBJ2-2; D gene unclear. With 4 bases removed from V and 0 bases from J, the gap between germline ends came to 13 bases. This CDR3 contains 16 residues. Germline CDR1 is SGDLS and CDR2 is YYNGEE. CDR3 sequence: CASSPRMRPNTGELFF. CDR3 nucleotide sequence: TGTGCCAGCAGCCCCCGTATGAGACCGAACACCGGGGAGCTGTTTTTT.